A selection of T cell receptor beta chains follows, all from one sample in a study of blood T cell repertoires in COVID-19. Produced via immunoSEQ multiplex PCR; TCRdb's table is partial and in-frame only. Of approximately 250,000 clones detected, 84% appear once; the ten largest clones hold roughly 4%. Sequencing was done on a sample of peripheral blood. The receptors originated from a middle-aged man with acute or convalescent COVID-19. CDR3s include the opening cysteine and the closing phenylalanine or tryptophan. The order of the fields is D gene, V gene, J gene, clone size, CDR3 protein, CDR3 DNA. A D gene is named only where the DNA matches it firmly. Size tells how often a clone was seen (once, few, many) or the class of an expanded clone, and some rows leave it out.

>-|TRBV7-9|TRBJ1-1|-
CASSSVTGRRTEAFF
TGTGCCAGCAGCTCAGTGACAGGTCGGCGCACTGAAGCTTTCTTT
>-|TRBV6-1|TRBJ1-1|-
CASSDQGGTEAFF
TGTGCCAGCAGTGATCAGGGAGGAACTGAAGCTTTCTTT
>-|TRBV6-5|TRBJ2-7|-
CASSYKLGRQYF
TGTGCCAGCAGTTACAAGCTAGGGAGGCAGTACTTC
>-|TRBV7-9|TRBJ2-7|-
CASSLEFEQLPYF
TGTGCCAGCAGCTTAGAATTTGAACAGCTCCCCTACTTC
>TRBD2|TRBV2|TRBJ2-1|-
CASRFSGGALEQFF
TGTGCCAGCAGGTTTAGCGGGGGGGCCTTGGAGCAGTTCTTC
>-|TRBV6-1|TRBJ2-3|-
CASSEIGGTSTDTQYF
TGTGCCAGCAGTGAAATCGGAGGGACTAGCACAGATACGCAGTATTTT
>-|TRBV9|TRBJ2-2|-
CASSASGGTGELFF
TGTGCCAGCAGCGCCTCAGGGGGGACCGGGGAGCTGTTTTTT
>TRBD2|TRBV9|TRBJ2-2|-
CASSPTPGLAGTPGELFF
TGTGCCAGCAGCCCCACCCCGGGACTAGCGGGAACCCCCGGGGAGCTGTTTTTT
>TRBD1|TRBV5-6|TRBJ1-5|few
CASSVVGQRNQPQHF
TGTGCCAGCAGCGTTGTGGGACAGCGCAATCAGCCCCAGCATTTT
>-|TRBV7-9|TRBJ2-3|-
CASSGGTDTQYF
TGTGCCAGCTCAGGGGGCACAGATACGCAGTATTTT
>TRBD1|TRBV11-2|TRBJ1-6|few
CASSFTGDSPLHF
TGTGCCAGCAGCTTTACAGGGGATTCACCCCTCCACTTT
>TRBD2|TRBV6-5|TRBJ2-7|-
CASRKEPAGGYEQYF
TGTGCCAGCAGGAAAGAACCGGCGGGGGGGTACGAGCAGTACTTC
>-|TRBV18|TRBJ1-2|-
CASSPPLGPIGYTF
TGTGCCAGCTCACCACCGTTGGGCCCCATCGGCTACACCTTC
>TRBD1|TRBV15|TRBJ2-2|-
CATSRARTGRNTGELFF
TGTGCCACCAGCAGAGCTCGGACAGGGCGAAACACCGGGGAGCTGTTTTTT
>TRBD1|TRBV19|TRBJ1-6|few
CASSVRTGDNSPLHF
TGTGCCAGTAGTGTACGGACAGGGGATAATTCACCCCTCCACTTT
>TRBD2|TRBV12-5|TRBJ2-2|-
CASGLLRTSGSPGELFF
TGTGCTAGTGGTTTGTTAAGGACTAGCGGGAGTCCCGGGGAGCTGTTTTTT
>-|TRBV19|TRBJ1-5|few
CASSPIGGGLGNQPQHF
TGTGCCAGTAGCCCTATAGGGGGGGGCCTGGGCAATCAGCCCCAGCATTTT
>-|TRBV29-1|TRBJ2-7|once
CSVEGGNEQYF
TGCAGCGTTGAAGGAGGAAACGAGCAGTACTTC
>-|TRBV30|TRBJ1-5|-
CAWDSGGGNQPQHF
TGTGCCTGGGACAGTGGGGGGGGCAATCAGCCCCAGCATTTT
>-|TRBV4-1|TRBJ1-3|-
CASSQPRAGNTIYF
TGCGCCAGCAGCCAACCCAGGGCTGGAAACACCATATATTTT
>-|TRBV10-1|TRBJ2-7|-
CASSAGGGGPYEQYF
TGCGCCAGCAGCGCAGGAGGGGGGGGACCCTACGAGCAGTACTTC
>TRBD1|TRBV19|TRBJ2-7|-
CASSIAGTGGEQYF
TGTGCCAGTAGTATAGCGGGGACAGGGGGCGAGCAGTACTTC
>TRBD1|TRBV5-1|TRBJ1-6|-
CASSNGQASSYNSPLHF
TGCGCCAGCAGCAACGGACAGGCGAGCTCCTATAATTCACCCCTCCACTTT
>-|TRBV7-9|TRBJ1-1|-
CASSLDYRDTEAFF
TGTGCCAGCAGCTTAGATTACAGAGACACTGAAGCTTTCTTT
>TRBD2|TRBV6-1|TRBJ2-7|once
CASSVLGLAPQYEQYF
TGTGCCAGCAGTGTGTTGGGACTAGCACCTCAGTACGAGCAGTACTTC
>TRBD2|TRBV5-1|TRBJ2-7|-
CASSFLPGLGTYEQYF
TGCGCCAGCAGCTTTCTTCCGGGACTAGGAACCTACGAGCAGTACTTC
>-|TRBV7-2|TRBJ2-4|-
CASSAQGRTAKNIQYF
TGTGCCAGCAGCGCCCAGGGGCGCACGGCCAAAAACATTCAGTACTTC
>-|TRBV9|TRBJ2-1|few
CASSPVTAGLGNEQFF
TGTGCCAGCAGCCCCGTCACCGCGGGATTGGGCAATGAGCAGTTCTTC
>-|TRBV3-1/TRBV3-2|TRBJ1-3|-
CASSHHSGNTIYF
TGTGCCAGCAGCCACCATTCTGGAAACACCATATATTTT
>-|TRBV27|TRBJ1-2|-
CASSTIPTVYGYTF
TGTGCCAGCAGTACAATCCCGACAGTCTATGGCTACACCTTC
>TRBD1|TRBV24-1|TRBJ2-3|few
CATSEGGSSTDTQYF
TGTGCCACCAGTGAAGGGGGCAGTAGCACAGATACGCAGTATTTT
>TRBD1|TRBV30|TRBJ1-1|-
CAWSLGQYTEAFF
TGTGCCTGGAGCTTGGGACAGTACACTGAAGCTTTCTTT
>-|TRBV6-5|TRBJ1-2|-
CASSPTGNYGYTF
TGTGCCAGCAGCCCGACGGGGAACTATGGCTACACCTTC
>-|TRBV6-5|TRBJ1-2|-
CASSYQGSGYGYTF
TGTGCCAGCAGTTACCAGGGATCCGGCTATGGCTACACCTTC
>TRBD1|TRBV3-1/TRBV3-2|TRBJ2-7|-
CASRLQGSGGEQYF
TGTGCCAGCAGATTACAGGGGTCAGGAGGCGAGCAGTACTTC
>-|TRBV6-5|TRBJ1-4|-
CASKLSFGVELFF
TGTGCCAGCAAACTATCTTTCGGGGTGGAACTGTTTTTT
>TRBD2|TRBV27|TRBJ2-1|-
CASSLSRALAGGHNEQFF
TGTGCCAGCAGTTTATCGCGAGCACTAGCGGGGGGGCACAATGAGCAGTTCTTC
>TRBD1|TRBV6-5|TRBJ1-5|once
CASSYAPGGSQPQHF
TGTGCCAGCAGTTACGCTCCAGGGGGCAGTCAGCCCCAGCATTTT
>-|TRBV24-1|TRBJ1-2|-
CATRITGTPFRYGYTF
TGTGCCACCAGGATCACCGGGACACCCTTTCGATATGGCTACACCTTC
>-|TRBV6-5|TRBJ1-2|-
CATTVTIPYGYTF
TGTGCCACTACAGTTACGATCCCCTATGGCTACACCTTC
>-|TRBV7-3|TRBJ1-1|once
CASSTGMNTEAFF
TGTGCCAGCAGCACAGGGATGAACACTGAAGCTTTCTTT
>-|TRBV20-1|TRBJ1-2|-
CSAFDGNGYTF
TGCAGTGCTTTTGACGGGAATGGCTACACCTTC
>-|TRBV15|TRBJ1-4|once
CATSSYRDTNEKLFF
TGTGCCACCAGCAGTTACCGGGATACAAATGAAAAACTGTTTTTT
>-|TRBV4-1|TRBJ1-5|-
CASSQVFLEPQHF
TGCGCCAGCAGCCAAGTCTTTTTAGAGCCCCAGCATTTT
>-|TRBV5-6|TRBJ2-7|-
CASSLQLTLYEQYF
TGTGCCAGCAGCTTGCAGTTAACCCTCTACGAGCAGTACTTC
>-|TRBV28|TRBJ2-1|-
CASSADLQEQFF
TGTGCCAGCAGTGCGGATCTTCAAGAGCAGTTCTTC
>TRBD2|TRBV11-2|TRBJ2-1|-
CASSLRDSGSAPGEQFF
TGTGCCAGCAGCTTAAGGGATAGCGGGAGCGCCCCCGGGGAGCAGTTCTTC